The 7 T cell receptor beta chains presented below share a single source sample, sequenced in a study of T cells in Graves' hyperthyroidism and ophthalmopathy. Amplification of TCR beta CDR3 regions used RNA as the template. TCR CDR3 regions were first amplified by RT-PCR with HTBI primers. TCRdb ran MiXCR on the multiplex PCR reads and lists one entry per CDR3 protein. The repertoire holds hundreds of thousands of distinct CDR3 sequences, with 20% to 25% as singletons. Sequences were obtained from blood. Source of these receptors: a man aged 25 to 40 with Graves' ophthalmopathy.

This clonotype came up many times. The gene calls are TRBV28 and TRBJ1-5, with TRBD1 matching 9 bases. The J segment lost 5 bases and the V segment lost 2 bases, leaving 7 bases of the junction unmatched. CDR1 is MDHEN and CDR2 is SYDVKM in the germline V gene. The CDR3 contains 16 residues. In DNA form, the CDR3 reads TGTGCCAGCAGTTTACAAACAGGGGGCAGGTATCAGCCCCAGCATTTT. It is translated as CASSLQTGGRYQPQHF.

This clonotype was seen repeatedly, ten times or more. The genes are TRBV20-1 and TRBJ2-3; 7 bases are shared with TRBD2. Trimming cost V 3 bases and J 3 bases; bases outside gene matches: 6. Germline V gene sequence: CDR1 DFQATT, CDR2 SNEGSKA (reference sequence). CDR3 size: 14 residues. This CDR3 is CSASGGDHTDTQYF. For the CDR3, the DNA is TGCAGTGCTAGTGGGGGGGACCATACAGATACGCAGTATTTT.

The CDR3, as DNA: TGCAGTGCTCAAAGCGGGAGGGCCAAAGATACGCAGTATTTT. This translates into CSAQSGRAKDTQYF. The chain combines TRBV20-1 with TRBJ2-3; 10 bases fit TRBD2. This CDR3 spans 14 amino acids. Germline V gives CDR1 DFQATT, CDR2 SNEGSKA (reference sequence). Trimming removed 5 bases from V and 5 bases from J; junction bases left unmatched: 7.

This chain joins TRBV2 and TRBJ2-1, with D perhaps matching TRBD1 (6 bases). The CDR3 spans 12 residues. Germline CDR1 reads SNHLY; CDR2 reads FYNNEI. Trimming shortened V by 2 bases and J by 15 bases, and 14 bases separated the two germline ends. CDR3 sequence: CASSERGRGAFF. In DNA form, the CDR3 reads TGTGCCAGCAGTGAAAGGGGCAGGGGCGCGTTCTTC.

The chain combines TRBV7-9 with TRBJ2-5; D is unclear. The germline V and J ends were trimmed by 4 bases and 4 bases, with 22 bases remaining between them. Germline CDR1 is SEHNR and CDR2 is FQNEAQ (reference sequence). The CDR3 contains 17 residues. CDR3 coding DNA: TGTGCCAGCAGCTCCTCCCGTCTTGGCGTAGGTGGAGAGACCCAGTACTTC. It yields the protein CASSSSRLGVGGETQYF. Filled out from reference TRBV7-9 and TRBJ2-5, the complete variable domain reads DTGVSQNPRHKITKRGQNVTFRCDPISEHNRLYWYRQTLGQGPEFLTYFQNEAQLEKSRLLSDRFSAERPKGSFSTLEIQRTEQGDSAMYLCASSSSRLGVGGETQYFGPGTRLLVL.

The chain recombines TRBV28 with TRBJ1-3; no firm D call. The CDR3 has 13 amino acids. Trimming took off 8 bases at V and 2 bases at J, with 10 bases between the two ends. The germline gives CDR1 MDHEN, CDR2 SYDVKM. Here the CDR3 DNA reads TGTGCCAGCCTTGATCGCGCTGGAAACACCATATATTTT. Its protein is CASLDRAGNTIYF.

This clonotype was counted many times. The genes are TRBV7-2 and TRBJ1-1, with D hard to call. The V gene's germline CDR1 is SGHTA and CDR2 FQGNSA. The CDR3 totals 13 residues. V was trimmed by 5 bases and J by 1 base, leaving 8 bases between them. CDR3 sequence reads: CASSTRQNTEAFF. The CDR3 DNA reads as TGTGCCAGCAGCACCCGACAGAACACTGAAGCTTTCTTT.